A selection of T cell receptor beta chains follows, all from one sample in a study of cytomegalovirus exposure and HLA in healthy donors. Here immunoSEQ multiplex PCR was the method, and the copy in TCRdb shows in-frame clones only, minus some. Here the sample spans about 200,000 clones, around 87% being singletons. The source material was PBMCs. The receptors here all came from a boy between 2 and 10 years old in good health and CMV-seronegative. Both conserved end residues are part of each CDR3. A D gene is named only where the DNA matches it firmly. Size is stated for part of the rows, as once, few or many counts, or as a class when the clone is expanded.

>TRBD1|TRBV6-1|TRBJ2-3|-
CASSGRDRGADTQYF
TGTGCCAGCAGTGGACGGGACAGGGGAGCAGATACGCAGTATTTT
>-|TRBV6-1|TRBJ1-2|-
CASSAVGREGYTF
TGTGCCAGCAGTGCGGTAGGGAGGGAGGGCTACACCTTC
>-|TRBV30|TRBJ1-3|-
CAWGGGARYGTIYF
TGTGCCTGGGGCGGGGGTGCTCGGTATGGCACCATATATTTT
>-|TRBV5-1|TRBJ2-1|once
CASSLADYLYNEQFF
TGCGCCAGCAGCTTAGCGGACTACCTCTACAATGAGCAGTTCTTC
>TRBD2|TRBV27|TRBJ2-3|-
CASSLLAGSTDTQYF
TGTGCCAGCAGTTTACTAGCGGGTAGCACAGATACGCAGTATTTT
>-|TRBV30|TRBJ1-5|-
CAWNADRGFPSYSNQPQHF
TGTGCCTGGAACGCGGACAGAGGCTTTCCTTCATATAGCAATCAGCCCCAGCATTTT
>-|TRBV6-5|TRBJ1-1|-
CASSRTVNTEAFF
TGTGCCAGCAGCCGGACAGTGAACACTGAAGCTTTCTTT
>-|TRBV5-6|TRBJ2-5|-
CASSFGLETQYF
TGTGCCAGCAGCTTCGGGTTGGAGACCCAGTACTTC
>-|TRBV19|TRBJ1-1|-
CASSISPVVNTEAFF
TGTGCCAGTAGTATAAGTCCAGTGGTGAACACTGAAGCTTTCTTT
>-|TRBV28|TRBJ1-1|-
CASSLPGNPMNTEAFF
TGTGCCAGCAGTTTGCCCGGGAACCCCATGAACACTGAAGCTTTCTTT
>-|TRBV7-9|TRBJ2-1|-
CSSRSPPGVSYNEQFF
TGTTCCAGCAGGAGTCCCCCGGGGGTCTCCTACAATGAGCAGTTCTTC
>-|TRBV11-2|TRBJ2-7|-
CASSSHSTLLVSYEQYF
TGTGCCAGCAGCTCCCACTCGACCTTACTAGTCTCCTACGAGCAGTACTTC
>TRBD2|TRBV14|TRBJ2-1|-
CASSQDPAGRSYNEQFF
TGTGCCAGCAGCCAAGATCCAGCGGGACGGTCCTACAATGAGCAGTTCTTC
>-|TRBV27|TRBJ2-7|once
CASSPLPAGAYEQYF
TGTGCCAGCAGTCCCCTCCCCGCAGGGGCCTACGAGCAGTACTTC
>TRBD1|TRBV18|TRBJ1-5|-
CASSPQGTGYQPQHF
TGTGCCAGCTCACCACAGGGGACAGGGTATCAGCCCCAGCATTTT
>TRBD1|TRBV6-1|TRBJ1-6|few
CASSEGQGASPLHF
TGTGCCAGCAGTGAAGGACAGGGGGCTTCACCCCTCCACTTT
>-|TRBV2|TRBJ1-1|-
CASSNQIRGNTEAFF
TGTGCCAGCAGCAACCAGATAAGGGGGAACACTGAAGCTTTCTTT
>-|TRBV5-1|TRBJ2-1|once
CASSSLGGSSEQFF
TGCGCCAGCAGCTCCCTGGGCGGGTCCAGTGAGCAGTTCTTC
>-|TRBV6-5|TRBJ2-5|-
CASSYSWTEVTQYF
TGTGCCAGCAGTTACTCCTGGACAGAGGTGACCCAGTACTTC
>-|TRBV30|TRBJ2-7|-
CAWRGRSYEQYF
TGTGCCTGGAGGGGGAGATCCTACGAGCAGTACTTC
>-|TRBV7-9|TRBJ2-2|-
CSSSSQGEGELFF
TGTTCCAGCAGCTCACAGGGAGAAGGGGAGCTGTTTTTT
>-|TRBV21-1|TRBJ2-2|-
CASSIPSGRFGELFF
TGTGCCAGCAGCATCCCTAGCGGGAGATTCGGGGAGCTGTTTTTT
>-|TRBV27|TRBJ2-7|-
CASSYLGAREQYF
TGTGCCAGCAGTTATCTAGGGGCCCGCGAGCAGTACTTC
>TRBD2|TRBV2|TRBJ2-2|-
CASGRADTGELFF
TGTGCCAGCGGGAGGGCTGACACCGGGGAGCTGTTTTTT
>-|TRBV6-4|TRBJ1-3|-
CASSVAKRDTIYF
TGTGCCAGCAGTGTCGCCAAGAGGGACACCATATATTTT
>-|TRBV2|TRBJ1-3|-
CATTAGFGNTIYF
TGTGCCACCACAGCCGGTTTTGGAAACACCATATATTTT
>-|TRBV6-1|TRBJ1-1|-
CASSERHRNTEAFF
TGTGCCAGCAGTGAAAGACACCGGAACACTGAAGCTTTCTTT
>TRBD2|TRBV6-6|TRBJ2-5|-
CASSYPSGGGSKTQYF
TGTGCCAGCAGTTACCCAAGCGGGGGGGGGTCGAAGACCCAGTACTTC